This T cell receptor (beta chain) was retrieved from a study of beta chain features in type 1 diabetes. For the study at large: Cell yields, gender and age were comparable in patients and healthy donors.

Concerning this clone itself: Antigen: not known.

All of the isolated RNA was reverse transcribed, so expressed TCRB transcripts were sequenced. Only in-frame clones appear in the TCRdb table, and some are missing; sequencing was by immunoSEQ multiplex PCR. The sample shows around 300,000 clones, approximately 8% of them seen only once. Findings and caveats of the study: Shorter templates may be favored by PCR, equally so in patients and controls. Still unanswered here is whether HLA type influences TCRB rearrangement. All four CD4+ subsets from Type 1 diabetes patients carried moderately but significantly shorter TCRB CDR3s.

V was cut by 1 base and J by 2 bases, with 10 bases left in between. Germline V gene data show CDR1 as SGHDN and CDR2 as FVKESK. CDR3 length: 15 amino acids. The J gene is TRBJ2-3, the V gene TRBV14; D perhaps matches TRBD1 (5 bases). Sample: central memory CD4+ T cells from blood. The source of this sequence is a woman in her late teens or twenties in good health. The CDR3 protein is CASSQARANTDTQYF. CDR3 sequence (DNA): TGTGCCAGCAGCCAAGCCAGGGCCAACACAGATACGCAGTATTTT.